The rows below give T cell receptor beta chains drawn from one sample of a study of OX40 agonist ivuxolimab in advanced cancers. Produced via immunoSEQ multiplex PCR; TCRdb's table is partial and in-frame only. The sample shows about 79,000 clones, 85% to 95% of them seen only once. The sequenced sample was CD4+ or CD8+ T cells sorted from blood, obtained in a trial of the OX40 agonist ivuxolimab. The receptors were sampled from an adult with an advanced solid tumor such as melanoma, head and neck, liver or kidney cancer. CDR3s leave out the opening cysteine and the closing phenylalanine or tryptophan. A D gene is named only where the DNA matches it firmly. Some rows mark clone size as missing; the rest say once, few, many or name a class of expanded clone.

>TRBV4-2|TRBD2|once|TRBJ2-1
ASSQDWRGGQDEQF
>TRBV6-5|.|.|TRBJ2-7
ASSSPDSYEQY
>TRBV12-5|TRBD1|.|TRBJ2-7
ASGLVGQSYEQY
>TRBV6-5|.|.|TRBJ1-4
ASSYQNATNEKLF
>TRBV11-3|TRBD2|.|TRBJ2-1
ASSPRTSEGNEQF
>TRBV4-3|.|.|TRBJ1-4
ASSPFAGSLEKLF
>TRBV5-6|.|.|TRBJ1-1
ASSPLNRDTLFEAF
>TRBV6-1|.|.|TRBJ2-5
ASSEGTGRETQY
>TRBV27|.|once|TRBJ2-1
ASSLIPGLSSNEQF
>TRBV4-1|TRBD1|.|TRBJ2-3
ASSQTTGYKDTQY
>TRBV11-3|TRBD2|.|TRBJ2-2
ASSLDGREANTGELF
>TRBV9|TRBD1|few|TRBJ1-1
ASSVGGQGEAF
>TRBV9|.|.|TRBJ2-7
ASSVSGGSLYEQY
>TRBV9|.|.|TRBJ2-7
ASSGGDESSYEQY
>TRBV29-1|.|.|TRBJ2-7
SVRGFLSYEQY
>TRBV29-1|TRBD1|.|TRBJ2-1
SVEALDRGKYNEQF
>TRBV5-4|TRBD2|.|TRBJ2-7
ASSLVAGDYEQY
>TRBV5-5|.|.|TRBJ2-7
ASTKTGYEQY
>TRBV7-8|.|.|TRBJ1-1
ASSLGENTEAF
>TRBV4-1|.|.|TRBJ1-5
ASSQVSDQPQH
>TRBV29-1|.|.|TRBJ1-4
SVAPGNEKLF
>TRBV27|TRBD1|.|TRBJ2-7
ASSPSQGARSYEQY
>TRBV27|TRBD1|.|TRBJ1-6
ASSSTGGWNSPLH
>TRBV9|.|.|TRBJ2-1
ASSDPAGPTGNEQF
>TRBV19|TRBD1|.|TRBJ2-7
ASSGQGALSEQY
>TRBV13|.|.|TRBJ2-7
ASSSERSPASRNYEQY
>TRBV6-5|.|.|TRBJ2-2
ASSYFGGAGTGELF
>TRBV27|.|.|TRBJ2-1
ASSLGGENNEQF
>TRBV6-5|.|few|TRBJ1-1
ASSLAEVRTEAF
>TRBV4-1|TRBD2|.|TRBJ2-7
ASSQPSGGSYEQY
>TRBV7-9|.|once|TRBJ1-1
ASSPFGEMNTEAF
>TRBV2|TRBD1|.|TRBJ1-6
ASSPGQYNSPLH
>TRBV7-2|.|.|TRBJ2-6
ASSLMVGTGANVLT
>TRBV14|.|.|TRBJ1-1
ASSLLLGNEAF
>TRBV19|.|.|TRBJ2-6
ASRYGANVLT
>TRBV11-3|TRBD2|.|TRBJ2-1
ASSRGTSGGENNEQF
>TRBV10-1|.|.|TRBJ2-1
ASSVTGGDEQF
>TRBV10-3|.|.|TRBJ1-5
ATYSTNQPQH
>TRBV10-2|.|once|TRBJ1-2
ASSEQSSQAPNYGYT
>TRBV11-2|TRBD2|.|TRBJ2-1
ASSFPGLAGGPIYNEQF
>TRBV6-5|.|.|TRBJ1-1
ASSPRGHTEAF
>TRBV2|.|.|TRBJ1-1
ASGGAATEAF
>TRBV5-5|TRBD2|.|TRBJ2-1
ASSSLTSSRNNEQF
>TRBV18|TRBD1|few|TRBJ2-7
ASSLGTVYEQY
>TRBV29-1|TRBD1|.|TRBJ2-7
SVETGGEWEQY
>TRBV9|TRBD1|.|TRBJ2-2
ASSVPGQGLAGELF
>TRBV11-2|TRBD1|.|TRBJ2-7
ASSLGQGETYEQY
>TRBV9|.|.|TRBJ1-5
ASSVSSDQPQH
>TRBV5-5|TRBD2|.|TRBJ2-7
ASSSGRGTEGYEQY
>TRBV5-1|.|.|TRBJ2-7
ASSLVGVGPYEQY
>TRBV6-1|.|.|TRBJ1-1
ASSEDSTHTEAF
>TRBV13|TRBD1|.|TRBJ1-2
ASNDRGPYGYT
>TRBV6-7|.|.|TRBJ2-2
ASSYGQGLIGVWGNTGELF
>TRBV13|TRBD1|.|TRBJ2-1
ASSLGQGDEQF
>TRBV5-4|TRBD2|.|TRBJ2-5
ASSTGTSAQETQY
>TRBV29-1|TRBD1|.|TRBJ2-7
SADSGQGEQY